The TCR beta chain described here comes from a study of blood T cell repertoires in COVID-19 (dated by TCRdb to about 2020). With respect to the entire study: The collaborator samples originated in the United States, Italy and Spain and spanned the acute and convalescent phases of COVID-19. Deeply sampled blood TCRbeta repertoires from subjects exposed to, actively infected with, or recovered from COVID-19 were included in the dataset. The material from the prospective study consisted of cDNA or gDNA derived from T cells, B-cell-depleted T cells, or PBMCs. Samples were obtained from the ongoing ImmuneRACE study (first 160 participants) and from 1,000 to 1,500 subjects provided by 6 global collaborators. The repertoires were released in a freely available public database meant as a resource for research on the immune response to SARS-CoV-2. Nearly every sample came with metadata listing a de-identified subject ID, COVID-19 status, age in years and sex. Where available, HLA class I and class II types were taken from metadata supplied by the sample provider and were not determined by assay-based typing. What the work shows at the level of the full study, not this receptor alone: The quantity of clinical and demographic metadata differed by source and by participant and was supplied without curation.

In Seattle, one collaborating source enrolled patients while the infection was active and tracked those patients longitudinally over the course of disease. Each collaborating institution followed its own protocols to collect whole blood in K2EDTA tubes. For TCRbeta analysis, collaborator samples were shipped as frozen whole blood, as isolated PBMCs, or as DNA extracted from either sample type. In the case of this clone: The antigen it binds to is not known. No per-base quality is available; no much larger clone lies one base away.

The immunoSEQ Assay, a bias-controlled multiplex PCR, was used to amplify TCRbeta CDR3 regions from genomic DNA. The authors processed their data as follows. The number of nucleated cells in each sample was estimated from the amplification of reference gene primers within the assay. To quantify the absolute abundance of each unique TCRbeta CDR3 rearrangement, sequence reads were collapsed and filtered. For each sample, productive Simpson clonality was calculated by taking the square root of Simpson's diversity index across productive rearrangements. As stored in TCRdb, this immuneACCESS dataset retains in-frame rearrangements with V and J assigned. A fraction of the clones does not appear; measured against another copy, unresolved V genes explain less than half of the discrepancy, and the remainder lacks a known reason. That table supplies the V and J calls and clone size; D and trimming were determined from the DNA. Counted in this sample were about 260,000 clones; around 92% of them appeared once. The leading ten clones occupy just over 2.5% of the sample.

Clipping removes 4 bases from V and 5 bases from J, with 9 as the unmatched junction base count. From its cysteine to its phenylalanine, the CDR3 spans 15 amino acids. The sequence is cut down to CDR3 DNA, 45 bases in frame from base 1. For CDR1 and CDR2, the germline V gene (reference sequence) lists MNHEY and SMNVEV. This sequence was found in a person under 30 with COVID-19, enrolled during active disease. The V and J genes are TRBV27 and TRBJ1-1; TRBD1 aligns with 8 central bases. The specimen was peripheral blood. The CDR3 protein sequence reads: CASSSPRRGQTEAFF. The DNA sequence is TGTGCCAGCAGTTCCCCCCGCAGGGGGCAGACTGAAGCTTTCTTT.